Following are 5 T cell receptor beta chains from one sample sequenced in a study of shared clonotypes between healthy human individuals. Profiled with immunoSEQ multiplex PCR; TCRdb holds only in-frame clones, not every one. This table has hundreds of thousands of clones, around 73% appearing once. Material for sequencing was memory CD4+ T cells sorted from blood. Specified subset: CD45RA-negative fraction. The receptors come from a woman aged 25-40 years in good health.

CDR3 sequence (DNA): TGTGCCAGCAGTGAAAGTTTGATGGTAAACACTGAAGCTTTCTTT. Translation gives CASSESLMVNTEAFF. This chain connects TRBV6-1 to TRBJ1-1; no clear D gene. CDR1 is MNHNS, CDR2 SASEGT, per germline. CDR3 length: 15 amino acids. Between the trimmed V and J ends, which lost 2 bases and 2 bases, there was a span of 12 bases.

Notes on this clone: Within the sample, other DNA sequences also encode this same CDR3. The V call is TRBV28, the J call TRBJ2-7; 7 bases agree with TRBD1. Trimming took 4 bases from V and 3 from J; bases not matched to a gene: 3. The CDR3 totals 13 residues. Germline lookup yields CDR1 MDHEN and CDR2 SYDVKM. The CDR3 DNA follows: TGTGCCAGCAGTTCGGGACAGAGCTACGAGCAGTACTTC. Protein: CASSSGQSYEQYF.

This clone came up many times. The J gene is TRBJ1-1, the V gene TRBV2, with D possibly TRBD1 on 6 matching bases. In germline, CDR1 is SNHLY, CDR2 FYNNEI. Trimming removed 3 bases at V and 1 base at J, with 9 bases between. The CDR3 runs to 14 residues. CDR3 nucleotide sequence: TGTGCCAGCAGTGACCAGGGGCCGAACACTGAAGCTTTCTTT. This encodes CASSDQGPNTEAFF.

The genes are TRBV9 and TRBJ1-2; D is unclear. The CDR3 covers 14 residues. Germline V lookup: CDR1 SGDLS, CDR2 YYNGEE. Trimming shortened V by 4 bases and J by 7 bases, and 17 bases separated the two germline ends. CDR3 protein: CASSPQDFRGGYTF. CDR3 bases: TGTGCCAGCAGCCCCCAAGATTTTCGAGGTGGCTACACCTTC.

The chain combines TRBV30 with TRBJ2-5; TRBD2 matches at 11 bases. Unmatched junction bases numbered 15, after V lost 4 bases and J lost 5 bases. The CDR3 loop spans 17 amino acids. Germline assignment: CDR1 GTSNPN and CDR2 SVGIG (reference sequence). The chain's CDR3 is CAWTVGDSGRAWETQYF. The CDR3 coding sequence is TGTGCCTGGACGGTAGGGGATAGCGGGAGGGCCTGGGAGACCCAGTACTTC.